Listed below are T cell receptor beta chains from one sample, sequenced in a study of T cell repertoires in cytomegalovirus infection. From the reads, TCRdb called clonotypes with MiXCR, one entry per CDR3 protein. Among more than 400,000 distinct CDR3 sequences listed, around a quarter were seen once. Specimen: PBMCs. All receptors derive from a human donor in good health (CMV status not recorded). Some clones in this sample may be carry-over from other donors' samples. CDR3s include the opening cysteine and the closing phenylalanine or tryptophan. The D gene is left open where the match is weak. Clone size appears in some rows only: once, few, many, or a class for an expanded clone.

j_gene | d_gene | v_gene | abundance | CDR3aa | CDR3nt
TRBJ1-1 | TRBD1 | TRBV5-8 | - | CASSYTGGAFF | TGTGCCAGCAGCTACACAGGGGGAGCTTTCTTT
TRBJ1-1 | - | TRBV25-1 | few | CASSAWAPNTEAFF | TGTGCCAGCAGTGCTTGGGCACCGAACACTGAAGCTTTCTTT
TRBJ1-5 | - | TRBV30 | - | CAWRGKDISNQPQHF | TGTGCCTGGAGGGGGAAGGACATTAGCAATCAGCCCCAGCATTTT
TRBJ2-7 | TRBD2 | TRBV10-3 | - | CAMASGRGTYEQYF | TGTGCCATGGCTAGCGGGAGAGGGACCTACGAGCAGTACTTC
TRBJ2-5 | - | TRBV19 | - | CASSIGTGTQETQYF | TGTGCCAGTAGTATAGGGACGGGGACACAAGAGACCCAGTACTTC
TRBJ2-2 | - | TRBV19 | - | CASNSGIGISTNTGELFF | TGTGCCAGTAATTCAGGGATTGGGATCTCTACGAACACCGGGGAGCTGTTTTTT
TRBJ2-7 | TRBD2 | TRBV12-3/TRBV12-4 | - | CASSFEGGPYEQYF | TGTGCCAGCAGTTTCGAGGGAGGGCCATACGAGCAGTACTTC
TRBJ1-5 | TRBD1 | TRBV19 | few | CASSTRDRGTVQPQHF | TGTGCCAGTAGCACTAGGGACAGGGGGACGGTTCAGCCCCAGCATTTT
TRBJ2-7 | - | TRBV7-2 | many | CASSSSSYYEQYF | TGTGCCAGCAGCTCGTCTAGCTACTACGAGCAGTACTTC
TRBJ2-2 | - | TRBV3-1 | - | CASSQDPARNTGELFF | TGTGCCAGCAGCCAAGACCCAGCTAGGAACACCGGGGAGCTGTTTTTT
TRBJ2-2 | - | TRBV12-3/TRBV12-4 | - | CASTPGNTGELFF | TGTGCCAGCACTCCCGGGAACACCGGGGAGCTGTTTTTT
TRBJ2-1 | TRBD2 | TRBV4-1 | few | CASSPRLAGESYNEQFF | TGCGCCAGCAGCCCAAGACTAGCGGGAGAATCCTACAATGAGCAGTTCTTC
TRBJ2-1 | - | TRBV7-6 | many | CASSRGLGYEQFF | TGTGCCAGCAGCCGCGGGCTAGGGTATGAGCAGTTCTTC
TRBJ2-1 | TRBD2 | TRBV5-1 | - | CASSLMLTSGSPEQFF | TGCGCCAGCAGCTTGATGCTAACTAGCGGGAGCCCCGAGCAGTTCTTC
TRBJ2-7 | TRBD2 | TRBV28 | few | CASSLISGASYEQYF | TGTGCCAGCAGTTTAATTAGCGGGGCCTCCTACGAGCAGTACTTC
TRBJ1-1 | TRBD1 | TRBV6-2/TRBV6-3 | few | CASSYFPTGASTEAFF | TGTGCCAGCAGTTACTTCCCGACAGGGGCGAGCACTGAAGCTTTCTTT
TRBJ2-5 | - | TRBV7-2 | many | CASSLNKQETQYF | TGTGCCAGCAGCTTAAACAAACAAGAGACCCAGTACTTC
TRBJ2-7 | - | TRBV6-5 | many | CASSYPGRGGEQYF | TGTGCCAGCAGTTACCCCGGACGGGGTGGAGAGCAGTACTTC
TRBJ2-1 | TRBD2 | TRBV7-9 | - | CASSLERLREGPLGERFF | TGTGCCAGCAGCTTAGAACGATTGAGGGAGGGCCCTCTGGGTGAGCGGTTCTTC
TRBJ2-5 | TRBD2 | TRBV20-1 | - | CSARGGLSQETQYF | TGCAGTGCCCGTGGGGGACTATCCCAAGAGACCCAGTACTTC
TRBJ1-4 | - | TRBV6-6 | - | CASSYPGVQKLFF | TGTGCCAGCAGTTACCCAGGGGTTCAAAAACTGTTTTTT
TRBJ2-1 | - | TRBV6-4 | - | CASSDGTDYNEQFF | TGTGCCAGCAGTGACGGGACGGATTACAATGAGCAGTTCTTC
TRBJ2-5 | - | TRBV6-2/TRBV6-3 | few | CASSYSYLGDEETQYF | TGTGCCAGCAGTTACTCATATTTGGGTGATGAAGAGACCCAGTACTTC
TRBJ2-6 | - | TRBV6-2/TRBV6-3 | - | CASSYPRPGANVLTF | TGTGCCAGCAGTTACCCGCGTCCTGGGGCCAACGTCCTGACTTTC
TRBJ1-4 | TRBD1 | TRBV6-2/TRBV6-3 | - | CASSDGQGKEKLFF | TGTGCCAGCAGTGACGGACAGGGGAAGGAGAAACTGTTTTTT
TRBJ2-7 | TRBD2 | TRBV29-1 | few | CSVGLSGYEQYF | TGCAGCGTGGGACTATCCGGCTACGAGCAGTACTTC
TRBJ1-5 | - | TRBV7-2 | many | CASSLERQGTYSNQPQHF | TGTGCCAGCAGCTTAGAGCGCCAGGGAACTTATAGCAATCAGCCCCAGCATTTT
TRBJ1-1 | - | TRBV10-3 | - | CAITTRWGSTEAFF | TGTGCCATCACCACCCGGTGGGGATCCACTGAAGCTTTCTTT
TRBJ2-2 | - | TRBV7-2 | few | CASSRRLENTGELFF | TGTGCCAGCAGCCGACGCCTAGAAAACACCGGGGAGCTGTTTTTT
TRBJ2-7 | - | TRBV7-9 | - | CASSPPVETSYEQYF | TGTGCCAGCAGCCCGCCCGTTGAAACCTCCTACGAGCAGTACTTC
TRBJ1-5 | - | TRBV28 | - | CASSFPTAGQPQHF | TGTGCCAGCAGTTTTCCCACGGCCGGGCAGCCCCAGCATTTT
TRBJ1-1 | - | TRBV12-3/TRBV12-4 | few | CASSLSPAIGEAFF | TGTGCCAGCAGTTTGAGTCCGGCCATCGGTGAAGCTTTCTTT
TRBJ2-7 | TRBD2 | TRBV6-2/TRBV6-3 | - | CASSLAGVFSYEQYF | TGTGCCAGCAGCCTAGCGGGAGTATTCTCCTACGAGCAGTACTTC
TRBJ1-2 | TRBD1 | TRBV24-1 | few | CATSDSTGLYGYTF | TGTGCCACCAGTGATTCGACAGGGCTCTATGGCTACACCTTC
TRBJ2-1 | TRBD2 | TRBV20-1 | once | CSAPGTSGLNEQFF | TGCAGTGCTCCCGGGACTAGCGGTCTCAATGAGCAGTTCTTC
TRBJ2-3 | - | TRBV7-9 | - | CATGRTQGADTQYF | TGTGCCACCGGTCGAACTCAAGGGGCAGATACGCAGTATTTT
TRBJ2-1 | - | TRBV11-1 | - | CASSFLLGSYNEQFF | TGTGCCAGCAGCTTCTTACTGGGGAGTTACAATGAGCAGTTCTTC
TRBJ2-5 | - | TRBV7-6 | few | CASSLARAPQETQYF | TGTGCCAGCAGCTTAGCCAGGGCACCCCAAGAGACCCAGTACTTC
TRBJ2-1 | TRBD2 | TRBV10-3 | - | CAISTLAGDPEQFF | TGTGCCATCAGTACCCTAGCGGGAGATCCTGAGCAGTTCTTC
TRBJ2-1 | TRBD2 | TRBV2 | few | CASSKMVREGYNEQFF | TGTGCCAGCAGTAAAATGGTCAGGGAGGGCTACAATGAGCAGTTCTTC
TRBJ2-5 | - | TRBV28 | many | CASSLGGPETQYF | TGTGCCAGCAGCTTGGGGGGGCCAGAGACCCAGTACTTC
TRBJ2-5 | - | TRBV19 | - | CASEIDPRETQYF | TGTGCCAGCGAGATCGACCCCAGGGAGACCCAGTACTTC
TRBJ2-5 | - | TRBV14 | - | CASSQDWIYQETQYF | TGTGCCAGCAGCCAAGACTGGATATACCAAGAGACCCAGTACTTC
TRBJ1-1 | TRBD1 | TRBV7-2 | many | CASSSDRGPGLAFF | TGTGCCAGCAGCTCCGACAGGGGGCCCGGTTTAGCTTTCTTT
TRBJ1-1 | - | TRBV3-1 | - | CASSRSGEGTEAFF | TGTGCCAGCAGCCGGAGTGGGGAGGGAACTGAAGCTTTCTTT